Below, 15 T cell receptor beta chains from the same sample are listed, as sequenced in a study of CD8+ T cells in alopecia areata. Indicated treatment: oral pan-JAK inhibitor, 5-10 mg twice daily. As the sequencing template, cDNA was produced by extracting RNA and reverse transcribing it. The data were produced by immunoSEQ multiplex PCR, yet TCRdb's version contains in-frame clones alone and is incomplete. Seen here are roughly 220,000 clones, over 60% observed once, and the top ten hold about 1.2%. The sample in question was CD4+ T cells sorted from blood, obtained at week 44, from a patient treated with tofacitinib. These TCRs come from a human donor with alopecia areata.

The V call is TRBV6-1, the J call TRBJ1-5; D is perhaps TRBD1 (5 bases). CDR1 and CDR2 from the germline V gene are MNHNS and SASEGT. V was trimmed by 6 bases and J by 5 bases, leaving 14 bases between them. This CDR3 spans 14 amino acids. In nucleotides, the CDR3 is TGTGCCAGCAGCCCGGGACTCGGGGATCAGCCCCAGCATTTT. It yields the protein CASSPGLGDQPQHF.

Only a few counts were recorded for this clone. This chain connects TRBV29-1 to TRBJ1-1; D gene unclear. CDR3 length: 13 amino acids. The ends were cut back, 0 bases at V and 8 bases at J, with 13 bases in the middle. CDR1 is SQVTM, CDR2 ANQGSEA, per germline. The CDR3 protein is CSVEDRALPEAFF. CDR3 DNA sequence: TGCAGCGTTGAAGACCGGGCCCTCCCCGAAGCTTTCTTT. The full variable domain, in which reference TRBV29-1 and TRBJ1-1 provide the parts outside the CDR3, is SAVISQKPSRDICQRGTSLTIQCQVDSQVTMMFWYRQQPGQSLTLIATANQGSEATYESGFVIDKFPISRPNLTFSTLTVSNMSPEDSSIYLCSVEDRALPEAFFGQGTRLTVV.

V and J are TRBV7-9 and TRBJ1-1; 7 nucleotides agree with TRBD1. CDR1 is SEHNR, CDR2 FQNEAQ, per germline (reference sequence). The V segment lost 5 bases and the J segment 2 bases; nucleotides outside the gene matches: 8. The CDR3 has 15 residues. The CDR3 protein is CASSLRRDRNTEAFF. DNA of the CDR3: TGTGCCAGCAGCCTCCGCCGGGACAGAAACACTGAAGCTTTCTTT.

The rearrangement links TRBV4-3 to TRBJ2-6, with D perhaps TRBD2 (6 bases). The germline V gene encodes CDR1 LGHNA and CDR2 YSLEER. This CDR3 region has 17 residues. Deletions cut 0 bases from V and 4 bases from J, with 13 bases between. The CDR3 protein is CASSQETPGSGANVLTF. In DNA form, the CDR3 reads TGCGCCAGCAGCCAAGAAACCCCCGGGAGCGGGGCCAACGTCCTGACTTTC.

V and J are TRBV6-1 and TRBJ1-5; 7 nucleotides match TRBD1. There are 14 residues in the CDR3. Germline V gives CDR1 MNHNS, CDR2 SASEGT. V gave up 4 bases and J gave up 2 bases; unmatched junction bases: 2. CDR3 sequence (DNA): TGTGCCAGCAGTGTCGGGACAGGCAATCAGCCCCAGCATTTT. Protein sequence: CASSVGTGNQPQHF.

V is TRBV7-2 and J is TRBJ1-1, with unresolved D. Germline CDR1 reads SGHTA; CDR2 reads FQGNSA. The CDR3 runs 14 residues. Trimming stripped 2 bases from V and 2 bases from J, with 9 bases between. The CDR3 DNA sequence: TGTGCCAGCAGCTTATTGTCTGGAAACACTGAAGCTTTCTTT. It translates to CASSLLSGNTEAFF.

V usage is TRBV6-1 and J usage is TRBJ2-7; D is uncertain. The V gene's germline CDR1 is MNHNS and CDR2 SASEGT. Deletions cut 7 bases from V and 0 bases from J, with 13 bases between. The CDR3 totals 14 residues. The CDR3 coding sequence is TGTGCCAGCACCGGAGATGTATACTCCTACGAGCAGTACTTC. Amino acid sequence: CASTGDVYSYEQYF.

The chain employs TRBV9 and TRBJ2-1; no clear D gene. With 0 bases removed from V and 2 bases from J, the gap between germline ends came to 9 bases. The CDR3 totals 15 residues. Germline loops: CDR1 SGDLS, CDR2 YYNGEE. The CDR3 nucleotides are TGTGCCAGCAGCGTAGAAGCTGGGACCTACAATGAGCAGTTCTTC. It is translated as CASSVEAGTYNEQFF. The variable domain in full, with the rest retrieved from reference TRBV9 and TRBJ2-1, is DSGVTQTPKHLITATGQRVTLRCSPRSGDLSVYWYQQSLDQGLQFLIQYYNGEERAKGNILERFSAQQFPDLHSELNLSSLELGDSALYFCASSVEAGTYNEQFFGPGTRLTVL.

The chain combines TRBV7-2 with TRBJ1-1, with D possibly TRBD1 on 6 matching bases. The V gene's germline CDR1 is SGHTA and CDR2 FQGNSA. V lost 5 bases to trimming and J lost 6 bases, with 16 bases between them. CDR3 length equals 14 residues. CDR3: CASSKVVQGAEAFF. CDR3 coding DNA: TGTGCCAGCAGCAAAGTAGTACAGGGCGCTGAAGCTTTCTTT.

The V and J genes are TRBV28 and TRBJ1-2, with 9 bases fitting TRBD1. V was pared by 5 bases and J by 4 bases, with 8 bases of the junction left unmatched. Germline CDR1 is MDHEN and CDR2 is SYDVKM. The CDR3 length is 15 residues. The CDR3 coding sequence is TGTGCCAGCAGTGAAAGCACAGGGGGCAGCTATGGCTACACCTTC. The encoded protein is CASSESTGGSYGYTF.

The chain recombines TRBV5-1 with TRBJ2-5; 10 bases align to TRBD2. V lost 0 bases to trimming and J lost 2 bases; unmatched junction nucleotides: 10. This CDR3 spans 18 amino acids. Per germline, CDR1 SGHRS and CDR2 YFSETQ. DNA for the CDR3: TGCGCCAGCAGCTTGGTGCGGTTAGCGGGGGGCATACAAGAGACCCAGTACTTC. Residues: CASSLVRLAGGIQETQYF.

J is TRBJ2-7 and V is TRBV5-1; 9 positions match TRBD1. The CDR3 is 15 residues long. V was pared by 0 bases and J by 4 bases, with 5 bases of the junction left unmatched. Germline V gene sequence: CDR1 SGHRS, CDR2 YFSETQ. The CDR3 DNA follows: TGCGCCAGCAGCTTGGATGGACAGGGGCCTTACGAGCAGTACTTC. It specifies CASSLDGQGPYEQYF.

DNA of the CDR3: TGTGCCAGCAGTTTGGGTCCCGGGCCCCAGTTCTTC. Translation: CASSLGPGPQFF. The chain is built from TRBV11-2 and TRBJ2-1; D is uncertain. Germline lookup yields CDR1 SGHAT and CDR2 FQNNGV. The CDR3 runs 12 residues. Trimming removed 6 bases at V and 13 bases at J, with 16 bases between.

The chain recombines TRBV15 with TRBJ2-6; D is perhaps TRBD1 (5 bases). This CDR3 contains 13 residues. With 0 bases removed from V and 12 bases from J, the gap between germline ends came to 9 bases. CDR1 and CDR2 from the germline V gene are LNHNV and YYDKDF (reference sequence). The CDR3 nucleotides are TGTGCCACCAGCAGAGACCACAGGAGCGTCCTGACTTTC. It yields the protein CATSRDHRSVLTF.

CDR3 DNA: TGCAGCGTCATACAGGGGGGCGGCCACGAGCAGTACTTC. This encodes CSVIQGGGHEQYF. V is TRBV29-1 and J is TRBJ2-7; TRBD1 matches 8 bases. Germline V gene sequence: CDR1 SQVTM, CDR2 ANQGSEA. Germline trimming cut 6 bases from V and 5 bases from J; bases unmatched to any gene: 9. CDR3 length: 13 residues.